This paragraph reports one TCR beta chain. Its antigen is as yet unknown. It was unfractionated whole blood from which total RNA was extracted. This sample stems from a study of human T cells and chemical hapten exposure. The overall study: From small differences in pooled library volume came most of the variation in per-sample TCR yields. Findings and caveats of the study: Once DPC sensitization occurred, TCRs above 1 in 1000 frequency showed no change.

For the library, individual cDNA molecules each received unique molecular identifiers. Per the original data handling: Per-sample TCR counts ranged from 23,224 to 690,600, median 95,638. TCRdb processed the 5' RACE reads anew with MiXCR; each CDR3 protein has one entry. TCRdb, not the original authors, processed these V and J calls. Of 70,000 to 85,000 distinct CDR3 sequences in the sample, around 15% were seen once. V lost 1 base and J lost 4, with 17 bases in between. There are 16 residues in the CDR3. Germline V lookup: CDR1 SGHNT, CDR2 YYREEE (reference sequence). The chain uses TRBV5-4 and TRBJ1-2; perhaps TRBD1 as D (6 bases). The TCR originated in a female donor in good health. CDR3 bases: TGTGCCAGCAGCTTGTTTGGAAGGGACACCGGCTATGGCTACACCTTC. It codes for CASSLFGRDTGYGYTF.